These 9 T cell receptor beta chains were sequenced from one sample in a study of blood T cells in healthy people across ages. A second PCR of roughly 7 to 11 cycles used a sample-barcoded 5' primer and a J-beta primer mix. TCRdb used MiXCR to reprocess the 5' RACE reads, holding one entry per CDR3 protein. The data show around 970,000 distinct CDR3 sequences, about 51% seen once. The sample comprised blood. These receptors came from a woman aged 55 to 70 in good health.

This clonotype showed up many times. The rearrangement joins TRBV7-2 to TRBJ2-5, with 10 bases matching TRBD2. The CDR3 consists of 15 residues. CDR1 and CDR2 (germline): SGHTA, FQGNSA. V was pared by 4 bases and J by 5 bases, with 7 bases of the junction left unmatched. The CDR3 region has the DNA TGTGCCAGCAGCTCCCTAGCGGGAGTAGGGGAGACCCAGTACTTC. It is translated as CASSSLAGVGETQYF.

CDR3 bases: TGTGCCAGCAGGACTCCGGGACAGGGGGCGCCGGGCGATACGCAGTATTTT. Translating it yields CASRTPGQGAPGDTQYF. The chain carries TRBV28 and TRBJ2-3, with 12 positions matching TRBD1. Germline CDR1 is MDHEN and CDR2 is SYDVKM. CDR3 length: 17 amino acids. V was pared by 6 bases and J by 6 bases, with 13 bases of the junction left unmatched.

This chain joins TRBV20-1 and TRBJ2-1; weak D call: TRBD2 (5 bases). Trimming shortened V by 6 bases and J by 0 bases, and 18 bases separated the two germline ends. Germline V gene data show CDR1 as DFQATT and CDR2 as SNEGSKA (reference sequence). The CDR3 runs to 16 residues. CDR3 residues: CSARSREGSSYNEQFF. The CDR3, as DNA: TGCAGTGCCAGATCTCGTGAGGGTAGCTCCTACAATGAGCAGTTCTTC.

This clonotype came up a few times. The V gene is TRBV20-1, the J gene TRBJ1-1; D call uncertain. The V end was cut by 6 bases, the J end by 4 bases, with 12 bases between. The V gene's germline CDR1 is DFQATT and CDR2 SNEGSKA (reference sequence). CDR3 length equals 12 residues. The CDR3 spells CSATIRSTEAFF. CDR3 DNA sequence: TGCAGTGCCACGATAAGATCCACTGAAGCTTTCTTT.

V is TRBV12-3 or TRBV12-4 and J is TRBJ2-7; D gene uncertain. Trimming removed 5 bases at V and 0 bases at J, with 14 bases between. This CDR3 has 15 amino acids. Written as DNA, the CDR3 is TGTGCCAGCAGTAAGACGGGTGACGCCTCCTACGAGCAGTACTTC. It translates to CASSKTGDASYEQYF.

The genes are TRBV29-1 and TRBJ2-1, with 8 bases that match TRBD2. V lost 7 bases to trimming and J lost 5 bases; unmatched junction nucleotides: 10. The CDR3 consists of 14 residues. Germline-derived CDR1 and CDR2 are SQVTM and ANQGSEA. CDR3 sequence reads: CSGKVAGSHNEQFF. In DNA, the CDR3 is TGCAGCGGGAAAGTAGCGGGATCTCACAATGAGCAGTTCTTC.

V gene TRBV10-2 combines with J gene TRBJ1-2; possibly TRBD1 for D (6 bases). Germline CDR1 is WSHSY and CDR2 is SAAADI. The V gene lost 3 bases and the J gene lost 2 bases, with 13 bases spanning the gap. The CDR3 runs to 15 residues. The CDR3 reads CASSDISTGNYGYTF. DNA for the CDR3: TGCGCCAGCAGTGATATCTCGACAGGCAACTATGGCTACACCTTC.

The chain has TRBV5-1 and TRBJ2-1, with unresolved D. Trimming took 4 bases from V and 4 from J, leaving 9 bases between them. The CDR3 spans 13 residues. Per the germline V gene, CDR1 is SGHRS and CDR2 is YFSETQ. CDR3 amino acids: CASSVAQYNEQFF. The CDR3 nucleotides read TGCGCCAGCAGCGTGGCCCAGTACAATGAGCAGTTCTTC.

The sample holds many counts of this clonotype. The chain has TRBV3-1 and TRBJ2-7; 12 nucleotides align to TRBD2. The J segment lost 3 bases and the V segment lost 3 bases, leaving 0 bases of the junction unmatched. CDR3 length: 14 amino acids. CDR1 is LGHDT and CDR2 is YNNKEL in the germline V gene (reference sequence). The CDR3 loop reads CASSQTSGGYEQYF. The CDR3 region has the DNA TGTGCCAGCAGCCAGACTAGCGGGGGCTACGAGCAGTACTTC.